The 27 T cell receptor beta chains below were found in one sample sequenced in a study of radiotherapy plus CTLA-4 blockade in lung cancer. Repertoires were generated with immunoSEQ multiplex PCR, while TCRdb's copy carries only in-frame clones and drops some. This sample yields 100,000 or so clones, of which over 75% are seen a single time; approximately 15% belongs to the top ten. The sample in question was peripheral blood, obtained from a patient treated with radiotherapy plus ipilimumab. All receptors come from a human donor with non-small cell lung cancer that progressed on radiotherapy plus ipilimumab.

Only a few counts were recorded for this clone. The chain couples TRBV28 to TRBJ1-2; no definite D call. This CDR3 has 12 amino acids. Germline V lookup: CDR1 MDHEN, CDR2 SYDVKM. The V gene lost 2 bases and the J gene lost 7 bases, with 8 bases spanning the gap. CDR3 in amino acids: CASSLMEFGYTF. The DNA of the CDR3 is TGTGCCAGCAGTTTAATGGAGTTTGGCTACACCTTC.

J is TRBJ2-7 and V is TRBV7-2; D is unclear. Germline V CDR1 and CDR2: SGHTA, FQGNSA. The CDR3 has 12 amino acids. With 5 bases removed from V and 2 bases from J, the gap between germline ends came to 7 bases. The DNA of the CDR3 is TGTGCCAGCAGCCTCACTCCCTACGAGCAGTACTTC. It yields the protein CASSLTPYEQYF.

The CDR3 sequence: CASSQAGQGHEQYF. As DNA, the CDR3 is TGTGCCAGCAGCCAAGCCGGACAGGGCCACGAGCAGTACTTC. The chain is built from TRBV4-2 and TRBJ2-7; 8 bases are shared with TRBD1. The CDR3 length is 14 residues. V was clipped by 1 base and J by 5 bases; unmatched bases: 4. Germline-derived CDR1 and CDR2 are LGHNA and YNFKEQ.

The chain joins TRBV6-5 to TRBJ2-1; 7 nucleotides match TRBD2. The V gene's germline CDR1 is MNHEY and CDR2 SVGAGI. The CDR3 spans 16 residues. V was pared by 0 bases and J by 9 bases, with 11 bases of the junction left unmatched. The chain's CDR3 is CASSYSGPASGGEQFF. The CDR3 DNA reads TGTGCCAGCAGTTACTCTGGGCCGGCCTCGGGGGGTGAGCAGTTCTTC.

The CDR3 coding sequence is TGTGCCACCAGCAGAGGACGTCCGGGAGCAAATTACGAGCAGTACTTC. Protein product: CATSRGRPGANYEQYF. The J gene is TRBJ2-7, the V gene TRBV15, with D possibly TRBD2 on 6 matching bases. Trimming took 1 base from V and 4 from J, leaving 17 bases between them. Germline-derived CDR1 and CDR2 are LNHNV and YYDKDF (reference sequence). The CDR3 loop spans 16 amino acids.

The chain carries TRBV9 and TRBJ2-7, with D possibly matching TRBD1 (5 bases). CDR1 SGDLS and CDR2 YYNGEE come from the germline V gene. V dropped 4 bases and J dropped 4 bases, with 18 bases sitting between them. The CDR3 runs to 15 residues. The CDR3 region has the DNA TGTGCCAGCAGCAGTGGGCAGGGTAAAGGGTACGAGCAGTACTTC. This encodes CASSSGQGKGYEQYF.

This clone showed up just once. This chain links TRBV5-1 with TRBJ2-3; 7 nucleotides align to TRBD1. After removal of 4 bases from V and 0 bases from J, the junction contained 5 bases not matched to a gene. This CDR3 spans 15 amino acids. The germline CDR1 and CDR2 sequences are SGHRS and YFSETQ. The chain's CDR3 is CASSPQGYSTDTQYF. The DNA of the CDR3 is TGCGCCAGCAGCCCACAGGGGTATAGCACAGATACGCAGTATTTT. Based on the CDR3 plus reference TRBV5-1 and TRBJ2-3, the full variable domain is KAGVTQTPRYLIKTRGQQVTLSCSPISGHRSVSWYQQTPGQGLQFLFEYFSETQRNKGNFPGRFSGRQFSNSRSEMNVSTLELGDSALYLCASSPQGYSTDTQYFGPGTRLTVL.

The chain links TRBV9 to TRBJ1-1, with D maybe TRBD1 (5 bases). The CDR3 spans 15 residues. Between the trimmed V and J ends, which lost 4 bases and 1 base, there was a span of 14 bases. Germline V gene data show CDR1 as SGDLS and CDR2 as YYNGEE. The CDR3 DNA reads as TGTGCCAGCAGCCCCGACGGACAACGGAACACTGAAGCTTTCTTT. Its translation is CASSPDGQRNTEAFF.

The V call is TRBV19, the J call TRBJ2-7; D is possibly TRBD1 (5 bases). V lost 5 bases to trimming and J lost 2 bases, with 13 bases between them. Germline-derived CDR1 and CDR2 are LNHDA and SQIVND (reference sequence). CDR3 length equals 14 residues. The CDR3 loop is CASSPPRAAYEQYF. CDR3 bases: TGTGCCAGTAGTCCCCCCAGGGCAGCCTACGAGCAGTACTTC.

This clone showed up just a few times. V usage is TRBV4-1 and J usage is TRBJ1-6; D is ambiguous. The germline gives CDR1 MGHRA, CDR2 YSYEKL. The CDR3 spans 16 residues. V was shortened by 0 bases and J by 7 bases, with 13 bases between the two germline ends. The CDR3 sequence is CASSQDLPVPNSPLHF. The CDR3 DNA follows: TGCGCCAGCAGCCAAGATCTGCCCGTCCCCAATTCACCCCTCCACTTT.

This clone was recorded once. CDR3 residues: CASSLDGLNEKLFF. CDR3 nucleotide sequence: TGCGCCAGCAGCTTGGATGGGCTAAATGAAAAACTGTTTTTT. The rearrangement joins TRBV5-1 to TRBJ1-4; D is unclear. The CDR3 spans 14 residues. Trimming cost V 0 bases and J 5 bases, with 8 bases left between them. The germline V gene encodes CDR1 SGHRS and CDR2 YFSETQ. Full variable domain (remainder filled in from reference TRBV5-1 and TRBJ1-4): KAGVTQTPRYLIKTRGQQVTLSCSPISGHRSVSWYQQTPGQGLQFLFEYFSETQRNKGNFPGRFSGRQFSNSRSEMNVSTLELGDSALYLCASSLDGLNEKLFFGSGTQLSVL.

V usage is TRBV7-9 and J usage is TRBJ2-7; 13 nucleotides agree with TRBD2. After removal of 1 base from V and 0 bases from J, the junction contained 0 bases not matched to a gene. This CDR3 spans 16 amino acids. Germline V gene sequence: CDR1 SEHNR, CDR2 FQNEAQ (reference sequence). This CDR3 is CASSLGTSGSSYEQYF. The CDR3 nucleotides read TGTGCCAGCAGCTTAGGGACTAGCGGGAGCTCCTACGAGCAGTACTTC.

This clone occurred once. The rearrangement joins TRBV6-5 to TRBJ1-2, with D uncertain. The CDR3 is made up of 13 amino acids. Between the trimmed V and J ends, which lost 8 bases and 6 bases, there was a span of 16 bases. The germline CDR1 and CDR2 sequences are MNHEY and SVGAGI. CDR3 residues: CASRLGRNHGYTF. CDR3 bases: TGTGCCAGCCGACTAGGGCGGAACCATGGCTACACCTTC.

This chain connects TRBV4-1 to TRBJ1-2; 11 bases line up with TRBD1. CDR1 MGHRA and CDR2 YSYEKL come from the germline V gene. V lost 3 bases and J lost 8; bases outside the gene matches: 8. The CDR3 loop spans 15 amino acids. DNA of the CDR3: TGCGCCAGCAGCCACCGGGACAGGGGGGGATTGGGCTACACCTTC. This translates into CASSHRDRGGLGYTF.

The chain recombines TRBV10-2 with TRBJ2-5; 9 nucleotides agree with TRBD2. With V trimmed by 8 bases and J by 4 bases, 11 bases remained unmatched. Germline values: CDR1 WSHSY, CDR2 SAAADI. CDR3 length: 15 residues. The CDR3 nucleotides are TGCGCCAGCTTACGTTTGGGTAGCGGGAGAGAGACCCAGTACTTC. Its translation is CASLRLGSGRETQYF.

J is TRBJ1-2 and V is TRBV2; 9 nucleotides align to TRBD1. The CDR3 spans 13 residues. Unmatched junction bases numbered 7, after V lost 6 bases and J lost 8 bases. Germline V gene sequence: CDR1 SNHLY, CDR2 FYNNEI. CDR3 residues: CASSTLGQGGYTF. The CDR3, as DNA: TGTGCCAGCAGCACCCTGGGACAGGGCGGCTACACCTTC.

This chain joins TRBV7-7 and TRBJ2-1; D gene uncertain. V lost 5 bases and J lost 8, with 13 bases in between. CDR1 SSHAT and CDR2 FNYEAQ come from the germline V gene (reference sequence). This CDR3 has 13 residues. DNA for the CDR3: TGTGCCAGCAGCCACGGACGGTGGGATGAGCAGTTCTTC. Its protein product is CASSHGRWDEQFF.

The J gene is TRBJ2-7, the V gene TRBV7-2; 7 nucleotides align to TRBD2. This CDR3 contains 13 residues. Trimming cost V 6 bases and J 4 bases; bases outside gene matches: 6. CDR1 and CDR2 from the germline V gene are SGHTA and FQGNSA. CDR3 nucleotide sequence: TGTGCCAGCAGTAGGGACTATCTGTACGAGCAGTACTTC. Its translation: CASSRDYLYEQYF.

Relative to its sample, this clone is medium-sized. The rearrangement uses TRBV21-1 and TRBJ1-3. TRBV21-1 is deemed a pseudogene. The CDR3 totals 14 residues. The CDR3 spells CARDCSRGGNTIYF. The CDR3 region has the DNA TGTGCCAGAGACTGCAGTCGGGGGGGAAACACCATATATTTT.

Here the CDR3 reads CASSLKVNSPLHF. DNA for the CDR3: TGTGCCAGCAGCTTAAAGGTTAATTCACCCCTCCACTTT. V gene TRBV13 combines with J gene TRBJ1-6, with D unclear. The V end lost 2 bases, the J end lost 6 bases, and 5 bases lay between the germline ends. The CDR3 runs 13 residues. CDR1 is PRHDT, CDR2 FYEKMQ, per germline (reference sequence).

This clone was counted once. The chain carries TRBV9 and TRBJ1-2, with 8 bases lining up with TRBD1. Trimming at V came to 3 bases and at J to 4 bases, leaving 14 bases not matched to a gene. Germline V gene lookup returns CDR1 SGDLS and CDR2 YYNGEE. This CDR3 region has 17 residues. DNA for the CDR3: TGTGCCAGCAGCGCCACATTCGGGACAGGCCCTCTCTATGGCTACACCTTC. It translates to CASSATFGTGPLYGYTF.

The rearrangement uses TRBV19 and TRBJ1-2, with TRBD1 as a possible D gene (6 bases). This CDR3 contains 14 residues. Germline V gives CDR1 LNHDA, CDR2 SQIVND (reference sequence). Trimming removed 5 bases from V and 8 bases from J, with 18 bases in between. CDR3 nucleotide sequence: TGTGCCAGTAGTGGAGGGGTCAGGGGTAGGGGCTACACCTTC. This sequence encodes CASSGGVRGRGYTF.

This chain joins TRBV28 and TRBJ2-1; D remains ambiguous. The CDR3 has 15 residues. Germline CDR1 and CDR2: MDHEN and SYDVKM. The V gene lost 6 bases and the J gene lost 4 bases, with 16 bases spanning the gap. The CDR3 DNA reads as TGTGCCAGCAGCTCAAATAGACGTACTTACAATGAGCAGTTCTTC. This sequence encodes CASSSNRRTYNEQFF.

V and J are TRBV4-3 and TRBJ1-6; D not resolved. Germline-derived CDR1 and CDR2 are LGHNA and YSLEER. V shed 0 bases and J shed 9 bases, with 6 bases lying between them. The CDR3 covers 13 residues. Here the CDR3 reads CASSQEGTSPLHF. CDR3 coding DNA: TGCGCCAGCAGCCAAGAGGGAACTTCACCCCTCCACTTT.

J is TRBJ2-2 and V is TRBV5-4, with 10 bases identical to TRBD1. This CDR3 has 14 amino acids. J lost 7 bases, V lost 4 bases, and 4 bases had no gene match. Germline loops: CDR1 SGHNT, CDR2 YYREEE (reference sequence). The CDR3, as DNA: TGTGCCAGCAGCGTGGGACAGGGGTTCGGGGAGCTGTTTTTT. Amino acids: CASSVGQGFGELFF. Full variable domain (outside the CDR3, taken from reference TRBV5-4 and TRBJ2-2): ETGVTQSPTHLIKTRGQQVTLRCSSQSGHNTVSWYQQALGQGPQFIFQYYREEENGRGNFPPRFSGLQFPNYSSELNVNALELDDSALYLCASSVGQGFGELFFGEGSRLTVL.

This chain joins TRBV4-1 and TRBJ2-2; tentative D call: TRBD1 (5 bases). V lost 4 bases and J lost 2, with 14 bases in between. CDR3 length equals 16 residues. The V gene's germline CDR1 is MGHRA and CDR2 YSYEKL. The DNA of the CDR3 is TGCGCCAGCAGCCTTGGGGTAGGGGCAAACACCGGGGAGCTGTTTTTT. Its translation is CASSLGVGANTGELFF.

V usage is TRBV5-4 and J usage is TRBJ2-7; D might be TRBD1 or TRBD2, each matching 6 bases. Looked up from germline, CDR1 is SGHNT and CDR2 is YYREEE (reference sequence). V was pared by 1 base and J by 3 bases, with 14 bases between. CDR3 length equals 15 residues. The CDR3 DNA is TGTGCCAGCAGCTTGAGCACAGGGAGGAGCTACGAGCAGTACTTC. Its protein product is CASSLSTGRSYEQYF. The complete variable domain, with remaining parts taken from reference TRBV5-4 and TRBJ2-7, reads ETGVTQSPTHLIKTRGQQVTLRCSSQSGHNTVSWYQQALGQGPQFIFQYYREEENGRGNFPPRFSGLQFPNYSSELNVNALELDDSALYLCASSLSTGRSYEQYFGPGTRLTVT.